This TCR beta chain derives from a study of neurological immune-mediated disorders. The CDR3 totals 13 residues. V gave up 5 bases and J gave up 3 bases, with 11 bases separating them. CDR1 and CDR2 (germline): LNHDA, SQIVND (reference sequence). Using its own MiXCR run on the 5' RACE reads, TCRdb lists one record per CDR3 protein. Among about 66,000 distinct CDR3 sequences listed, less than 5.5% were seen once. The sequencing sample was made of PBMCs. This TCR came from a man younger than 40 with multiple sclerosis. This chain uses TRBV19 with TRBJ2-7, with D possibly being TRBD1 (6 bases). The CDR3 DNA reads TGTGCCAGTAGTTCAGGACAGTTCTACGAGCAGTACTTC. It translates to CASSSGQFYEQYF.